Detailed here is one TCR beta chain. The antigen is undetermined. This sample is drawn from a study of OX40 agonist ivuxolimab in advanced cancers. About the study: Recorded diagnoses for dose-escalation patients were hepatocellular carcinoma, melanoma, renal cell or head and neck cancer. General study results and limits: Part of the nonresponder group also had normalized T-cell clonal expansion that was low.

Using immunoSEQ multiplex PCR, the repertoire was profiled, and TCRdb retains in-frame clones only, with some absent. The data show 55,000 to 95,000 clones, approximately 86% seen once. V dropped 0 bases and J dropped 8 bases, with 11 bases sitting between them. The CDR3 runs to 15 residues. The germline V gene encodes CDR1 MNHEY and CDR2 SVGAGI. The rearrangement links TRBV6-5 to TRBJ1-6, with a possible D match to TRBD1 (6 bases). This clonotype was sampled from an adult with an advanced solid tumor such as melanoma, head and neck, liver or kidney cancer. The input for sequencing was CD4+ or CD8+ T cells sorted from blood, taken in a trial of the OX40 agonist ivuxolimab. This chain's CDR3 is CASSYSGAADSPLHF. DNA of the CDR3: TGTGCCAGCAGTTACTCGGGGGCCGCAGATTCACCCCTCCACTTT.